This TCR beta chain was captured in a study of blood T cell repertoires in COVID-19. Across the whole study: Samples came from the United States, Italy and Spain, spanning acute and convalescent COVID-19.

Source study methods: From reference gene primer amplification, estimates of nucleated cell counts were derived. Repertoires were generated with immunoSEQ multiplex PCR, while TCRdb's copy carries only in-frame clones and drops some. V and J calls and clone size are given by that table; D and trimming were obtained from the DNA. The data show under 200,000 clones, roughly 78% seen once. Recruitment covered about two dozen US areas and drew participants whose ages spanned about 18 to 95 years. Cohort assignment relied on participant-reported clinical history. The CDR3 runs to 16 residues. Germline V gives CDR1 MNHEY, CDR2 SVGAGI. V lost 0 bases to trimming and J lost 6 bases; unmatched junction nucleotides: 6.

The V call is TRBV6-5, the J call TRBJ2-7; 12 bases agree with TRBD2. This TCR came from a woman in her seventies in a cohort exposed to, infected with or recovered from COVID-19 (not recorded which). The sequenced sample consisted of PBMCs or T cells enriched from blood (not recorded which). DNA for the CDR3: TGTGCCAGCAGTTACTCGATTCTAGCGGGAGGGAGCGAGCAGTACTTC. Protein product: CASSYSILAGGSEQYF.